A single sample gave rise to the 14 T cell receptor beta chains below, sequenced in a study of OX40 agonist ivuxolimab in advanced cancers. Libraries were built with the immunoSEQ multiplex PCR assay. This is the immuneACCESS table as TCRdb keeps it, with only in-frame sequences that have V and J called. A part of the clones is gone; compared with another copy, unresolved V genes explain less than half, and the rest is unexplained. For this sample there are tens of thousands of clones; around 84% appear just once. Of the sample, about 1% is held by the ten largest clones. Here the sequenced sample was CD4+ or CD8+ T cells sorted from blood, taken in a trial of the OX40 agonist ivuxolimab. The receptors stem from an adult with an advanced solid tumor such as melanoma, head and neck, liver or kidney cancer.

The V call is TRBV7-9, the J call TRBJ1-2; no definite D call. This CDR3 is 14 amino acids long. V lost 1 base and J 1 base, leaving 7 bases between the germline ends. Germline CDR1 and CDR2: SEHNR and FQNEAQ (reference sequence). The CDR3 reads CASSLEFGNYGYTF. CDR3 DNA: TGTGCCAGCAGCTTAGAATTCGGTAACTATGGCTACACCTTC.

This clone was seen a single time. The chain recombines TRBV7-6 with TRBJ2-2, with a possible D match to TRBD1 (5 bases). V lost 5 bases and J lost 0, with 10 bases in between. CDR1 is SGHVS and CDR2 is FNYEAQ in the germline V gene. This CDR3 contains 15 residues. CDR3 nucleotide sequence: TGTGCCAGCAGCCAAGTCAGGGCGAACACCGGGGAGCTGTTTTTT. This translates into CASSQVRANTGELFF.

The chain couples TRBV19 to TRBJ2-2, with TRBD1 matching 9 bases. This CDR3 comprises 16 residues. Germline assignment: CDR1 LNHDA and CDR2 SQIVND (reference sequence). V was clipped by 5 bases and J by 0 bases; unmatched bases: 4. Here the CDR3 DNA reads TGTGCCAGTAGTCTTCGGACAGGGGCGAACACCGGGGAGCTGTTTTTT. This encodes CASSLRTGANTGELFF.

The J gene is TRBJ2-1, the V gene TRBV7-2; D may be TRBD2 (5 bases). V dropped 0 bases and J dropped 4 bases, with 7 bases sitting between them. The CDR3 has 14 amino acids. Looked up from germline, CDR1 is SGHTA and CDR2 is FQGNSA. The CDR3: CASSLARVYNEQFF. CDR3 in DNA: TGTGCCAGCAGCTTAGCGAGGGTATACAATGAGCAGTTCTTC.

The J gene is TRBJ1-2, the V gene TRBV4-1; no reliable D call. Germline CDR1 reads MGHRA; CDR2 reads YSYEKL. This CDR3 has 11 amino acids. V dropped 5 bases and J dropped 5 bases, with 6 bases sitting between them. The CDR3 sequence is CASSSRYGYTF. The CDR3 nucleotides are TGCGCCAGCAGCTCCAGATATGGCTACACCTTC.

This chain joins TRBV4-1 and TRBJ1-1; D is unresolved. V shed 4 bases and J shed 6 bases, with 12 bases lying between them. Germline V gives CDR1 MGHRA, CDR2 YSYEKL. This CDR3 has 13 residues. In DNA form, the CDR3 reads TGCGCCAGCAGCCCCGACCTAACCGCTGAAGCTTTCTTT. It encodes CASSPDLTAEAFF.

The V call is TRBV15, the J call TRBJ2-5; 7 bases agree with TRBD2. Germline CDR1 LNHNV, CDR2 YYDKDF (reference sequence). There are 11 residues in the CDR3. Unmatched junction bases numbered 0, after V lost 6 bases and J lost 5 bases. As DNA, the CDR3 is TGTGCCACCAGGGGGGGGGAGACCCAGTACTTC. This encodes CATRGGETQYF.

The chain joins TRBV7-2 to TRBJ2-4; TRBD1 or TRBD2 may be the D gene (5 bases each). This CDR3 contains 13 residues. Germline values: CDR1 SGHTA, CDR2 FQGNSA. Trimming removed 8 bases from V and 7 bases from J, with 15 bases in between. CDR3 coding DNA: TGTGCCAGCGCAGCCACCCGGGGCAACATTCAGTACTTC. It translates to CASAATRGNIQYF.

In its sample, this clone was seen a few times. This rearrangement joins TRBV7-8 to TRBJ1-1; possible D gene TRBD1, 5 bases. Deletions cut 1 base from V and 8 bases from J, with 11 bases between. The CDR3 extends over 13 amino acids. Germline-derived CDR1 and CDR2 are SGHVS and FQNEAQ. The CDR3 sequence is CASSLVRVPEAFF. The CDR3 DNA reads as TGTGCCAGCAGCTTAGTCAGGGTCCCGGAAGCTTTCTTT.

The gene calls are TRBV29-1 and TRBJ2-7; 7 bases line up with TRBD1. The CDR3 contains 12 residues. Germline V CDR1 and CDR2: SQVTM, ANQGSEA. V shed 4 bases and J 2 bases; nucleotides not matched to a gene: 2. This CDR3 is CSVGTGTYEQYF. In DNA, the CDR3 is TGCAGCGTTGGGACAGGTACCTACGAGCAGTACTTC.

The chain has TRBV19 and TRBJ2-7; 7 bases fit TRBD1. Per germline, CDR1 LNHDA and CDR2 SQIVND (reference sequence). This CDR3 comprises 15 residues. V shed 1 base, J shed 4 bases, and the junction held 7 bases outside the gene matches. The DNA for the CDR3 is TGTGCCAGTAGTATAGGCCCAGGGGGTAGTTACGAGCAGTACTTC. Translating gives CASSIGPGGSYEQYF.

The chain has TRBV7-8 and TRBJ1-3, with D hard to call. The CDR3 is 14 amino acids. Trimming took off 1 base at V and 5 bases at J, with 9 bases between the two ends. Germline assignment: CDR1 SGHVS and CDR2 FQNEAQ. The CDR3, as DNA: TGTGCCAGCAGCTTAGGGGAAAGAAGAAACACCATATATTTT. This encodes CASSLGERRNTIYF.

This clone was detected many times. V gene TRBV7-3 combines with J gene TRBJ1-6; D not certain. The germline CDR1 and CDR2 sequences are SGHTA and FQGTGA. The CDR3 spans 13 residues. Trimming took 0 bases from V and 10 from J, leaving 7 bases between them. The CDR3 DNA sequence: TGTGCCAGCAGCTTAACGGGCAAATCACCCCTCCACTTT. This encodes CASSLTGKSPLHF.

The chain links TRBV6-1 to TRBJ1-4; D is perhaps TRBD1 (5 bases). Germline-derived CDR1 and CDR2 are MNHNS and SASEGT. V lost 6 bases and J 4 bases, leaving 15 bases between the germline ends. The CDR3 sequence is 15 residues long. This chain's CDR3 is CASRPRDFGNEKLFF. CDR3 coding DNA: TGTGCCAGCAGACCCAGGGATTTTGGTAATGAAAAACTGTTTTTT.